Listed below are T cell receptor beta chains from one sample, sequenced in a study of radiation and T cells in renal cell carcinoma. Profiled with immunoSEQ multiplex PCR; TCRdb holds only in-frame clones, not every one. The sample has about 100,000 clones; around 83% are singletons. Sequenced here: blood, sampled from a patient whose treatment included radiotherapy and nephrectomy. The receptors were gathered from a man in his sixties with renal cell carcinoma. The CDR3 runs from the conserved cysteine through the conserved F or W. D genes are given only for firm matches. Clone size is not always given. Where it is, it says once, few, many or a class for expanded clones.

cdr3_aa | cdr3_nt | d_call | j_call | v_call | clone_size
CASSYPQREVVGGEQYF | TGTGCCAGCAGCTATCCGCAGCGGGAGGTCGTGGGCGGCGAGCAGTACTTC | TRBD2 | TRBJ2-7 | TRBV11-2 | -
CASNLGGTKNIQYF | TGTGCCAGCAATTTAGGGGGGACCAAAAACATTCAGTACTTC | - | TRBJ2-4 | TRBV7-9 | -
CASSARGDEQFF | TGTGCCAGCAGCGCCCGCGGCGATGAGCAGTTCTTC | - | TRBJ2-1 | TRBV11-3 | -
CASSEGAGRAYF | TGTGCCAGCAGTGAAGGGGCCGGGCGGGCTTACTTC | - | TRBJ2-5 | TRBV2 | -
CASSLKGGDEKLFF | TGTGCCAGCAGCTTGAAAGGTGGGGATGAAAAACTGTTTTTT | - | TRBJ1-4 | TRBV5-5 | once
CASSLKLAGENEQFF | TGCGCCAGCAGCTTGAAACTAGCGGGAGAAAATGAGCAGTTCTTC | TRBD2 | TRBJ2-1 | TRBV5-1 | -
CASSLTSDTQYF | TGTGCCAGCAGTTTAACTAGTGATACGCAGTATTTT | - | TRBJ2-3 | TRBV28 | -
CASSLLRDYTEMQETQYF | TGTGCCAGCAGTTTATTGCGGGACTATACTGAAATGCAAGAGACCCAGTACTTC | TRBD2 | TRBJ2-5 | TRBV28 | once
CSVDRADNEKLFF | TGCAGCGTCGACAGGGCCGATAATGAAAAACTGTTTTTT | TRBD1 | TRBJ1-4 | TRBV29-1 | -
CSVGSRLKGYTF | TGCAGCGTTGGGTCCAGGCTAAAAGGCTACACCTTC | - | TRBJ1-2 | TRBV29-1 | -
CASRVGFNTEAFF | TGTGCCAGCAGGGTCGGATTCAACACTGAAGCTTTCTTT | - | TRBJ1-1 | TRBV28 | -
CASSLNRGYEQYF | TGTGCCAGCAGTTTAAACAGGGGTTACGAGCAGTACTTC | TRBD1 | TRBJ2-7 | TRBV27 | -
CASSPRGSTNEKLFF | TGCGCCAGCAGCCCCCGGGGGTCAACTAATGAAAAACTGTTTTTT | - | TRBJ1-4 | TRBV5-1 | -
CASSPTVQETQYF | TGTGCCAGCTCACCGACAGTCCAAGAGACCCAGTACTTC | - | TRBJ2-5 | TRBV18 | -
CASSLGPQDSLNF | TGTGCCAGCAGCTTAGGCCCCCAAGACAGCCTAAACTTC | - | TRBJ2-7 | TRBV11-3 | -
CASRAGSGNTIYF | TGTGCCAGCAGGGCAGGGTCTGGAAACACCATATATTTT | - | TRBJ1-3 | TRBV6-1 | once
CASSLLTRSSGNTIYF | TGTGCCAGCAGCTTACTGACTCGGAGCTCTGGAAACACCATATATTTT | - | TRBJ1-3 | TRBV7-2 | -
CASSQLLGLASRVGEQFF | TGCGCCAGCAGCCAACTCCTTGGGCTAGCGAGTCGAGTTGGTGAGCAGTTCTTC | - | TRBJ2-1 | TRBV4-1 | -
CASSLVGGSSYEQYF | TGTGCCAGCAGCTTAGTCGGGGGGAGCTCCTACGAGCAGTACTTC | TRBD2 | TRBJ2-7 | TRBV7-2 | few
CASTGRAYEQYF | TGTGCCAGCACGGGCAGGGCCTACGAGCAGTACTTC | - | TRBJ2-7 | TRBV2 | few
CASSYGGGRSYEQYF | TGTGCCAGCAGTTACGGGGGCGGGAGAAGCTACGAGCAGTACTTC | - | TRBJ2-7 | TRBV6-5 | -
CASSSRTGGNYNEQFF | TGCGCCAGCAGCTCTCGGACAGGGGGCAATTACAATGAGCAGTTCTTC | TRBD1 | TRBJ2-1 | TRBV5-1 | -
CASSYRGDGTQYF | TGTGCCAGCAGTTACAGGGGAGATGGGACCCAGTACTTC | - | TRBJ2-5 | TRBV6-5 | -
CAGSRPLEGAEDYEQYF | TGCGCCGGCAGCCGACCCCTAGAGGGGGCGGAAGACTACGAGCAGTACTTC | TRBD1 | TRBJ2-7 | TRBV5-1 | -
CASSPTMIIPYEQYF | TGCGCCAGCAGCCCAACCATGATAATTCCCTACGAGCAGTACTTC | - | TRBJ2-7 | TRBV5-1 | -
CASSPGPAGSVDTQYF | TGTGCCAGCTCACCAGGGCCAGCGGGATCGGTGGATACGCAGTATTTT | TRBD2 | TRBJ2-3 | TRBV18 | -
CASSFSGRHNEQFF | TGTGCCAGCAGTTTTAGCGGGAGGCACAATGAGCAGTTCTTC | TRBD2 | TRBJ2-1 | TRBV27 | once
CSAARGGDNEQFF | TGCAGCGCCGCGAGGGGGGGGGACAATGAGCAGTTCTTC | - | TRBJ2-1 | TRBV29-1 | -
CATRGTGSHSGELFF | TGTGCCACTCGGGGGACAGGGAGTCATAGCGGGGAGCTGTTTTTT | TRBD1 | TRBJ2-2 | TRBV2 | -
CASSFSGRAYEQYF | TGCGCCAGCAGCTTTAGCGGGAGGGCTTACGAGCAGTACTTC | TRBD2 | TRBJ2-7 | TRBV5-1 | -
CASRGLGSKNIQYF | TGTGCCAGCAGGGGGCTCGGGTCGAAAAACATTCAGTACTTC | - | TRBJ2-4 | TRBV6-5 | -
CSVGDGGYNSPLHF | TGCAGCGTTGGGGACGGGGGCTATAATTCACCCCTCCACTTT | - | TRBJ1-6 | TRBV29-1 | -
CSVGVANYEQYF | TGCAGCGTTGGCGTCGCGAACTACGAGCAGTACTTC | - | TRBJ2-7 | TRBV29-1 | -
CASETGPNTEAFF | TGCGCCAGCGAGACCGGGCCGAACACTGAAGCTTTCTTT | - | TRBJ1-1 | TRBV5-1 | few
CASSFIIGTSGATDTQYF | TGCGCCAGCAGTTTCATCATCGGGACCAGTGGCGCCACAGATACGCAGTATTTT | - | TRBJ2-3 | TRBV10-1 | -
CASSLTTGGGEQYF | TGTGCCAGCAGCTTAACGACAGGGGGCGGTGAGCAGTACTTC | TRBD1 | TRBJ2-7 | TRBV11-3 | once
CASSVQGRDYGYTF | TGTGCCAGCAGCGTACAGGGGAGGGACTATGGCTACACCTTC | TRBD1 | TRBJ1-2 | TRBV28 | -
CTTGSGYEQYF | TGCACGACTGGGTCAGGCTACGAGCAGTACTTC | - | TRBJ2-7 | TRBV20-1 | -
CASSSPRSRDEQFF | TGTGCCAGCAGTTCCCCTCGCAGTCGGGATGAGCAGTTCTTC | - | TRBJ2-1 | TRBV6-5 | -
CASSIRDDTDTQYF | TGTGCCAGTAGTATAAGGGATGACACAGATACGCAGTATTTT | - | TRBJ2-3 | TRBV19 | -
CASSLARTSGAYEQYF | TGTGCCAGCAGCTTAGCGAGGACTAGCGGGGCCTACGAGCAGTACTTC | TRBD2 | TRBJ2-7 | TRBV7-2 | -
CASSPDRRSYEQYF | TGTGCCAGCAGCCCGGACAGGCGATCCTACGAGCAGTACTTC | TRBD1 | TRBJ2-7 | TRBV27 | few
CASSPYRGSGNGGELFF | TGTGCCAGCAGCCCTTACCGTGGTAGCGGGAACGGCGGGGAGCTGTTTTTT | TRBD2 | TRBJ2-2 | TRBV9 | -
CASSTDGTSRGAQYF | TGTGCCAGTAGTACCGACGGGACTAGCAGGGGGGCCCAGTACTTC | TRBD2 | TRBJ2-5 | TRBV19 | -
CASSMGSGRSYTGELFF | TGTGCCAGTAGTATGGGTAGCGGGAGGTCTTACACCGGGGAGCTGTTTTTT | TRBD2 | TRBJ2-2 | TRBV19 | -
CASSPSGLAGSYEQYF | TGTGCCAGCTCACCATCGGGACTAGCGGGCTCCTACGAGCAGTACTTC | TRBD2 | TRBJ2-7 | TRBV18 | -
CARSYGPESNYGYTF | TGTGCCAGAAGCTATGGGCCGGAGTCTAACTATGGCTACACCTTC | - | TRBJ1-2 | TRBV5-3 | once
CASSFRENTGELFF | TGTGCCAGCAGTTTTCGGGAGAACACCGGGGAGCTGTTTTTT | - | TRBJ2-2 | TRBV28 | -
CASSLVEQETQYF | TGTGCCAGCAGCTTAGTTGAACAAGAGACCCAGTACTTC | - | TRBJ2-5 | TRBV7-9 | -
CASSPPGLRETQYF | TGTGCCAGCTCACCGCCGGGCCTCCGGGAGACCCAGTACTTC | - | TRBJ2-5 | TRBV18 | -
CASSSPGGTQETQYF | TGTGCCAGCAGTTCTCCCGGGGGCACTCAAGAGACCCAGTACTTC | - | TRBJ2-5 | TRBV27 | -
CASSLAWDGGRSSTDTQYF | TGTGCCAGCAGCTTGGCCTGGGACGGCGGGAGATCTAGCACAGATACGCAGTATTTT | TRBD2 | TRBJ2-3 | TRBV7-3 | -